The 23 T cell receptor beta chains in this list originate from one sample, sequenced in a study of identical twins. TCRdb recomputed calls from the 5' RACE reads with MiXCR, one row per CDR3 protein. The sample comprises 1.5 million to 2 million distinct CDR3 sequences, less than 35% of which are singletons, and about 0.25% rests with the top ten. The specimen was cord blood. These receptors were collected from a newborn girl in good health.

This chain connects TRBV6-2 or TRBV6-3 to TRBJ1-5; the D gene is possibly TRBD1 (6 bases). The CDR3 is 15 residues long. The germline gives CDR1 MNHEY, CDR2 SVGEGT. The germline V and J ends were trimmed by 6 bases and 4 bases, with 16 bases remaining between them. The DNA for the CDR3 is TGTGCCAGCAGCTTCGCGGGGGGCCTAAATCAGCCCCAGCATTTT. Translation gives CASSFAGGLNQPQHF.

This sequence joins TRBV7-9 and TRBJ1-3; D unresolved. With 2 bases removed from V and 0 bases from J, the gap between germline ends came to 8 bases. Germline values: CDR1 SEHNR, CDR2 FQNEAQ (reference sequence). There are 15 residues in the CDR3. CDR3: CASSLFRSSGNTIYF. As DNA, the CDR3 is TGTGCCAGCAGCTTATTCCGGAGCTCTGGAAACACCATATATTTT. Combining the CDR3 with reference TRBV7-9 and TRBJ1-3 gives the whole variable domain DTGVSQNPRHKITKRGQNVTFRCDPISEHNRLYWYRQTLGQGPEFLTYFQNEAQLEKSRLLSDRFSAERPKGSFSTLEIQRTEQGDSAMYLCASSLFRSSGNTIYFGEGSWLTVV.

In its sample, this clonotype was seen many times. This rearrangement joins TRBV3-1 to TRBJ2-7; D unclear. There are 13 residues in the CDR3. Trimming took 4 bases from V and 2 from J, leaving 9 bases between them. Germline V gene lookup returns CDR1 LGHDT and CDR2 YNNKEL (reference sequence). Here the CDR3 DNA reads TGTGCCAGCAGCCCAAAGGCCCCCTACGAGCAGTACTTC. Translation gives CASSPKAPYEQYF.

This clonotype was picked up a small number of times. This sequence joins TRBV12-3 or TRBV12-4 and TRBJ1-5; tentative D call: TRBD1 (6 bases). V lost 6 bases, J lost 3 bases, and 15 bases lay in between. The CDR3 contains 15 residues. The CDR3 region has the DNA TGTGCCAGCAGCCTGAACCGGGACAACAATCAGCCCCAGCATTTT. Translated: CASSLNRDNNQPQHF.

The chain has TRBV20-1 and TRBJ2-1, with 13 bases identical to TRBD2. The CDR3 is 15 residues long. Germline-derived CDR1 and CDR2 are DFQATT and SNEGSKA (reference sequence). V lost 3 bases and J lost 7; bases outside the gene matches: 6. Written as DNA, the CDR3 is TGCAGTGCTAGTGGGGGGACTAGCGGGATTAATGAGCAGTTCTTC. Translation: CSASGGTSGINEQFF.

The rearrangement joins TRBV2 to TRBJ2-5, with TRBD2 identical over 8 bases. This CDR3 is 15 amino acids long. The V gene end was trimmed by 8 bases and the J gene end by 5 bases; junction bases not matched to a gene: 13. Germline V gives CDR1 SNHLY, CDR2 FYNNEI. CDR3 loop: CASRGSGLAFETQYF. The CDR3 DNA reads TGTGCCAGCCGCGGTTCAGGACTAGCTTTCGAGACCCAGTACTTC.

The chain joins TRBV6-5 to TRBJ2-7, with TRBD1 identical over 10 bases. The junction had 5 bases not matched to a gene; V was cut back by 5 bases and J by 1 base. The CDR3 extends over 15 amino acids. Germline assignment: CDR1 MNHEY and CDR2 SVGAGI. CDR3 region: CASSPDRGESYEQYF. The CDR3 DNA reads as TGTGCCAGCAGTCCGGACAGGGGGGAATCCTACGAGCAGTACTTC.

The V gene is TRBV4-2, the J gene TRBJ1-1, with D possibly TRBD1 on 6 matching bases. Germline-derived CDR1 and CDR2 are LGHNA and YNFKEQ. CDR3 length equals 16 residues. V was pared by 1 base and J by 1 base, with 13 bases between. The CDR3, as DNA: TGTGCCAGCAGCCAAGGGCCAGGGGAGAGGAACACTGAAGCTTTCTTT. Translating gives CASSQGPGERNTEAFF.

This clonotype occurred a few times. The V call is TRBV27, the J call TRBJ2-7, with TRBD1 matching 8 bases. J was trimmed by 2 bases and V by 0 bases; bases with no gene match: 9. The CDR3 is 17 residues long. Germline-derived CDR1 and CDR2 are MNHEY and SMNVEV (reference sequence). This CDR3 is CASSLSSSQGAPYEQYF. The CDR3 bases are TGTGCCAGCAGTTTATCTTCCTCCCAGGGGGCCCCCTACGAGCAGTACTTC.

This clonotype was found a few times. The chain uses TRBV5-1 and TRBJ2-7; 7 nucleotides align to TRBD1. Germline values: CDR1 SGHRS, CDR2 YFSETQ. The CDR3 totals 15 residues. V shed 0 bases and J 1 base; nucleotides not matched to a gene: 4. CDR3 in DNA: TGCGCCAGCAGCTTGGTGACGGACAGGTCCTACGAGCAGTACTTC. Protein product: CASSLVTDRSYEQYF. Combining the CDR3 with reference TRBV5-1 and TRBJ2-7 gives the whole variable domain KAGVTQTPRYLIKTRGQQVTLSCSPISGHRSVSWYQQTPGQGLQFLFEYFSETQRNKGNFPGRFSGRQFSNSRSEMNVSTLELGDSALYLCASSLVTDRSYEQYFGPGTRLTVT.

The sample holds a few counts of this clonotype. The chain couples TRBV28 to TRBJ1-4; no definite D call. CDR3 length: 12 residues. Germline loops: CDR1 MDHEN, CDR2 SYDVKM. Trimming left V 6 bases short and J 8 bases short, with 10 bases between. The CDR3 nucleotides are TGTGCCAGCAGCCCCCAGTTAGAAAAACTGTTTTTT. Translated: CASSPQLEKLFF.

V is TRBV28 and J is TRBJ1-1; 7 bases are a match to TRBD1. J was trimmed by 1 base and V by 3 bases; bases with no gene match: 11. In germline, CDR1 is MDHEN, CDR2 SYDVKM. The CDR3 length is 17 residues. The CDR3 region has the DNA TGTGCCAGCAGTTTGGCCCCGGACAGGAATCAGAACACTGAAGCTTTCTTT. Protein product: CASSLAPDRNQNTEAFF. The full variable domain, with the rest looked up from reference TRBV28 and TRBJ1-1, is DVKVTQSSRYLVKRTGEKVFLECVQDMDHENMFWYRQDPGLGLRLIYFSYDVKMKEKGDIPEGYSVSREKKERFSLILESASTNQTSMYLCASSLAPDRNQNTEAFFGQGTRLTVV.

This clonotype was observed a handful of times. The chain employs TRBV6-1 and TRBJ1-1; D is undetermined. The CDR3 is 15 residues long. Germline V gene lookup returns CDR1 MNHNS and CDR2 SASEGT. V was pared by 2 bases and J by 0 bases, with 10 bases between. CDR3 sequence: CASSETRILNTEAFF. In DNA form, the CDR3 reads TGTGCCAGCAGTGAAACCCGGATACTGAACACTGAAGCTTTCTTT.

In this sample, this clonotype turned up a few times. V and J are TRBV4-1 and TRBJ1-2, with D unclear. The CDR3 covers 16 residues. The V end lost 0 bases, the J end lost 5 bases, and 16 bases lay between the germline ends. Germline assignment: CDR1 MGHRA and CDR2 YSYEKL. CDR3 bases: TGCGCCAGCAGCCAAGATACGCCCACGGGGAAATATGGCTACACCTTC. Its protein is CASSQDTPTGKYGYTF.

This clonotype was recorded a few times. The chain uses TRBV20-1 and TRBJ2-1, with 7 bases fitting TRBD2. The V gene's germline CDR1 is DFQATT and CDR2 SNEGSKA (reference sequence). This CDR3 spans 14 amino acids. The V and J ends lost 6 bases and 4 bases, in that order; junction bases with no gene match: 9. The CDR3 DNA follows: TGCAGTGCCCGACCGGGACTACTGTACAATGAGCAGTTCTTC. Translated: CSARPGLLYNEQFF.

V usage is TRBV2 and J usage is TRBJ2-7, with 10 bases lining up with TRBD2. V was pared by 2 bases and J by 3 bases, with 4 bases of the junction left unmatched. CDR1 and CDR2 from the germline V gene are SNHLY and FYNNEI. CDR3 size: 15 residues. The CDR3 nucleotides are TGTGCCAGCAGTGAACTAGCGGGAGATCACTACGAGCAGTACTTC. Protein sequence: CASSELAGDHYEQYF.

V and J are TRBV5-5 and TRBJ1-6; D gene ambiguous. Germline assignment: CDR1 SGHKS and CDR2 YYEKEE (reference sequence). The CDR3 length is 15 residues. V was shortened by 2 bases and J by 6 bases, with 12 bases between the two germline ends. The CDR3 region is CASSFEGFSNSPLHF. The CDR3 bases are TGTGCCAGCAGCTTCGAAGGGTTCTCTAATTCACCCCTCCACTTT.

This chain links TRBV28 with TRBJ2-3; 8 bases align to TRBD2. The CDR3 spans 14 residues. In germline, CDR1 is MDHEN, CDR2 SYDVKM. Unmatched junction bases numbered 7, after V lost 7 bases and J lost 4 bases. The CDR3: CASISVAGPDTQYF. The CDR3 nucleotides read TGTGCCAGCATCTCGGTAGCGGGACCAGATACGCAGTATTTT.

This clonotype turned up a few times. J is TRBJ1-6 and V is TRBV25-1; tentatively, D is TRBD1 (6 bases). This CDR3 region has 16 residues. In germline, CDR1 is MGHDK, CDR2 SYGVNS. The ends were cut back, 6 bases at V and 3 bases at J, with 15 bases in the middle. This chain's CDR3 is CASSPRGLNYNSPLHF. The CDR3 DNA reads as TGTGCCAGCAGCCCCAGGGGCTTAAACTATAATTCACCCCTCCACTTT.

The rearrangement uses TRBV7-2 and TRBJ1-2; D is perhaps TRBD1 (5 bases). The length of the CDR3 is 13 residues. V lost 0 bases and J lost 7, with 9 bases in between. Germline V gene data show CDR1 as SGHTA and CDR2 as FQGNSA. This chain's CDR3 is CASSLARGGGYTF. CDR3 bases: TGTGCCAGCAGCTTAGCCCGGGGGGGTGGCTACACCTTC.

In regard to this clonotype: Since a much larger clone is just one base distant, this may be a read error. The genes are TRBV25-1 and TRBJ1-2, with unresolved D. The CDR3 contains 13 residues. CDR1 MGHDK and CDR2 SYGVNS come from the germline V gene. This CDR3 is CTSSEYAYYGYTF. CDR3 sequence (DNA): TGTACCAGCAGTGAATATGCGTACTATGGCTACACCTTC.

This clonotype was seen at least ten times. The chain combines TRBV3-1 with TRBJ2-7; D is undetermined. The V gene's germline CDR1 is LGHDT and CDR2 YNNKEL (reference sequence). Trimming removed 4 bases from V and 4 bases from J, with 14 bases in between. The CDR3 extends over 14 amino acids. This CDR3 reads CASSPGRSLYEQYF. The CDR3 region has the DNA TGTGCCAGCAGCCCCGGGCGGTCTCTTTACGAGCAGTACTTC.

There are a few counts of this clonotype. The chain combines TRBV27 with TRBJ1-6, with TRBD1 matching over 10 bases. Germline V lookup: CDR1 MNHEY, CDR2 SMNVEV (reference sequence). Trimming at V came to 5 bases and at J to 3 bases, leaving 4 bases not matched to a gene. The CDR3 runs to 16 residues. The CDR3 nucleotides read TGTGCCAGCAGTCTATGGACAGGGGGCTATAATTCACCCCTCCACTTT. The encoded protein is CASSLWTGGYNSPLHF.